The clone carrying this T cell receptor beta chain appeared a few times. This entry is derived from a study of blood T cell repertoires in COVID-19. Looking at the study overall: The United States, Italy and Spain supplied acute and convalescent COVID-19 samples.

The CDR3 contains 14 residues. Per germline, CDR1 SGHAT and CDR2 FQNNGV. V lost 2 bases and J 5 bases, leaving 13 bases between the germline ends. Study processing details: From reference gene primer amplification, estimates of nucleated cell counts were derived. The table came from immunoSEQ multiplex PCR; TCRdb's copy has only in-frame clones and leaves some out. V, J and clone size are taken as reported in that table, and D and trimming were inferred from the DNA itself. Among tens of thousands of clones listed, around three quarters were seen once. The chain carries TRBV11-2 and TRBJ2-7, with D perhaps TRBD1 (5 bases). This receptor was obtained from a human donor in a cohort sampled during active COVID-19. Sequencing input: peripheral blood. The CDR3 reads CASSLSGPVDEQYF. The CDR3 DNA is TGTGCCAGCAGCTTATCAGGGCCTGTGGACGAGCAGTACTTC.